Listed below are T cell receptor beta chains from one sample, sequenced in a study of cytomegalovirus exposure and HLA in healthy donors. Here immunoSEQ multiplex PCR was the method, and the copy in TCRdb shows in-frame clones only, minus some. The sample includes hundreds of thousands of clones, approximately 90% seen only once; the top ten take 2.6%. The sample comprised PBMCs. The receptors shown here come from a man younger than 35 in good health and CMV-seronegative. Both conserved end residues are part of each CDR3. D genes are given only for firm matches. Only some rows state a clone size, as once, few, many or a class for expanded clones.

d_gene | j_gene | v_gene | abundance | CDR3aa | CDR3nt
TRBD2 | TRBJ2-1 | TRBV4-3 | NA | CASSQPGLAGEQFF | TGCGCCAGCAGCCAACCGGGACTAGCGGGGGAGCAGTTCTTC
TRBD1 | TRBJ2-7 | TRBV5-1 | NA | CASSLGQGAYEQYF | TGCGCCAGCAGCTTGGGACAGGGGGCCTACGAGCAGTACTTC
TRBD2 | TRBJ2-7 | TRBV7-8 | NA | CASSARLAGNSYEQYF | TGTGCCAGCAGCGCCCGACTAGCGGGGAACTCCTACGAGCAGTACTTC
NA | TRBJ1-1 | TRBV5-6 | NA | CASSLRGRGWTEAFF | TGTGCCAGCAGCTTGAGGGGTAGGGGATGGACTGAAGCTTTCTTT
NA | TRBJ1-2 | TRBV7-8 | few | CASSRGRDYQGYTF | TGTGCCAGCAGCCGAGGGAGGGACTATCAGGGCTACACCTTC
TRBD1 | TRBJ1-5 | TRBV7-2 | NA | CASSITGVGNQPQHF | TGTGCCAGCAGCATCACAGGGGTTGGCAATCAGCCCCAGCATTTT
TRBD1 | TRBJ1-5 | TRBV4-1 | NA | CASSPGQGYWAAPQHF | TGCGCCAGCAGCCCGGGACAGGGCTACTGGGCGGCGCCCCAGCATTTT
NA | TRBJ2-3 | TRBV14 | NA | CASSHREHWSTDTQYF | TGTGCCAGCAGCCACCGGGAGCATTGGAGCACAGATACGCAGTATTTT
TRBD1 | TRBJ2-1 | TRBV13 | NA | CASSTRDRGNEQFF | TGTGCCAGCAGCACCCGGGACAGGGGTAATGAGCAGTTCTTC
NA | TRBJ2-7 | TRBV27 | NA | CASRMSGSEQYF | TGTGCCAGCAGAATGAGCGGGTCCGAGCAGTACTTC
TRBD1 | TRBJ1-1 | TRBV20-1 | NA | CSARRTGEAFF | TGCAGTGCTAGAAGGACAGGGGAAGCTTTCTTT
NA | TRBJ2-7 | TRBV27 | NA | CASSLSPGEAYEQYF | TGTGCCAGCAGTTTATCTCCAGGGGAAGCCTACGAGCAGTACTTC
TRBD1 | TRBJ2-7 | TRBV5-6 | NA | CASSSTGAKQYF | TGTGCCAGCAGCTCCACAGGGGCGAAGCAGTACTTC
TRBD1 | TRBJ1-1 | TRBV11-3 | NA | CASSAKTGGREAFF | TGTGCCAGCAGCGCCAAAACAGGGGGCCGTGAAGCTTTCTTT
NA | TRBJ2-1 | TRBV10-2 | NA | CAGLADGAETYNEQFF | TGCGCCGGCCTGGCCGATGGCGCGGAGACCTACAATGAGCAGTTCTTC
TRBD2 | TRBJ2-2 | TRBV28 | NA | CASSFVSEGGPITGELFF | TGTGCCAGCAGCTTCGTTTCTGAGGGAGGGCCTATCACCGGGGAGCTGTTTTTT
NA | TRBJ2-6 | TRBV27 | NA | CASSIQGSNGANVLTF | TGTGCCAGCAGTATACAGGGTTCTAATGGGGCCAACGTCCTGACTTTC
NA | TRBJ2-1 | TRBV9 | NA | CASSVDGASYNEQFF | TGTGCCAGCAGCGTAGATGGGGCCTCCTACAATGAGCAGTTCTTC
TRBD1 | TRBJ1-5 | TRBV27 | NA | CASRRGPGSNQPQHF | TGTGCCAGCAGAAGGGGGCCGGGAAGCAATCAGCCCCAGCATTTT